The clone carrying this TCR beta chain is medium-sized in the sample. Its specificity is not known. These data come from a study of metastatic and nonmetastatic thyroid tumors. At the level of the study: Repertoires were compared across blood and tumor or nodule tissue from malignant and benign thyroid patients. Study outcomes and limitations: The study reportedly found significantly higher TCR beta diversity in malignant thyroid tumors than benign nodules, in blood and tumor.

Treatment of any kind had been given to no patient before thyroid surgery. Per the study methods: In papillary thyroid cancer, a distant-metastasis classifier was built using CDR3 differences across clinicopathological groups. TCRdb called clones again from the PCR reads with MiXCR. The V and J calls and clone size are TCRdb's, not the authors'. The data hold 15,000 to 20,000 clones, with less than 35% observed a single time. This clonotype was sampled from a female donor with papillary thyroid cancer or a benign thyroid nodule (not recorded which). Some clones in this sample may be carry-over from other donors' samples. Sequencing used adjacent normal tissue.

CDR3 amino acids: CASSTNGGTGELFF. For the CDR3, the DNA is TGTGCCAGCAGTACGAATGGTGGGACCGGGGAGCTGTTTTTT. The genes are TRBV2 and TRBJ2-2; the D is unclear. Germline-derived CDR1 and CDR2 are SNHLY and FYNNEI. V lost 5 bases and J 5 bases, leaving 12 bases between the germline ends. This CDR3 region has 14 residues. The whole variable domain, filled in from reference TRBV2 and TRBJ2-2, reads EPEVTQTPSHQVTQMGQEVILRCVPISNHLYFYWYRQILGQKVEFLVSFYNNEISEKSEIFDDQFSVERPDGSNFTLKIRSTKLEDSAMYFCASSTNGGTGELFFGEGSRLTVL.